The 17 T cell receptor beta chains reported below all come from one sample, sequenced in a study of T and B cells in COVID-19 patients. BIOMED2 TRB-A/B primer pools were used in multiplex TRB PCR. MiXCR was run by TCRdb on the multiplex PCR reads, yielding one entry per CDR3 protein. The sample includes around 23,000 distinct CDR3 sequences, 25% to 30% of them seen just once. Blood genomic DNA input for TRB amplification was 250-500 ng. The sequenced sample was blood. Every receptor here comes from a human donor who had recovered from COVID-19.

This clonotype was seen more than once but under ten times. The chain uses TRBV19 and TRBJ1-1; D is undetermined. CDR1 LNHDA and CDR2 SQIVND come from the germline V gene (reference sequence). The CDR3 loop spans 15 amino acids. Trimming removed 0 bases at V and 2 bases at J, with 10 bases between. CDR3 in amino acids: CASSIEGGLNTEAFF. CDR3 sequence (DNA): TGTGCCAGTAGTATAGAGGGAGGTCTAAACACTGAAGCTTTCTTT.

The chain couples TRBV7-2 to TRBJ2-1; tentatively, D is TRBD1 or TRBD2 (6 bases each). Germline CDR1 and CDR2: SGHTA and FQGNSA. The germline V and J ends were trimmed by 1 base and 9 bases, with 19 bases remaining between them. The CDR3 covers 16 residues. The CDR3, as DNA: TGTGCCAGCAGCTTAGGGGGGGCGGGTTCCTTCGGTGAGCAGTTCTTC. It yields the protein CASSLGGAGSFGEQFF. Using reference TRBV7-2 and TRBJ2-1 for the parts outside the CDR3, the full variable domain is GAGVSQSPSNKVTEKGKDVELRCDPISGHTALYWYRQSLGQGLEFLIYFQGNSAPDKSGLPSDRFSAERTGGSVSTLTIQRTQQEDSAVYLCASSLGGAGSFGEQFFGPGTRLTVL.

This clonotype was picked up a small number of times. The J gene is TRBJ1-1, the V gene TRBV5-6; D is unclear. V was shortened by 4 bases and J by 1 base, with 11 bases between the two germline ends. Germline V lookup: CDR1 SGHDT, CDR2 YYEEEE. CDR3 length: 14 amino acids. In nucleotides, the CDR3 is TGTGCCAGCAGCCGCGACGCTAGGAACACTGAAGCTTTCTTT. It is translated as CASSRDARNTEAFF.

The chain carries TRBV12-3 or TRBV12-4 and TRBJ2-3; D possibly corresponds to TRBD2 (6 bases). The V and J ends lost 6 bases and 1 base respectively, with 14 bases between them. The CDR3 loop spans 15 amino acids. For the CDR3, the DNA is TGTGCCAGCAGGCCTGAGAGCGGGCGCACAGATACGCAGTATTTT. This encodes CASRPESGRTDTQYF.

This clonotype showed up just a few times. This CDR3 reads CASRGGQGAKEQYF. The CDR3 DNA follows: TGTGCCAGCAGAGGAGGGCAGGGGGCGAAAGAGCAGTACTTC. J is TRBJ2-7 and V is TRBV12-3 or TRBV12-4; 8 bases agree with TRBD1. The V and J ends lost 6 bases and 7 bases, in that order; junction bases with no gene match: 11. CDR3 length equals 14 residues.

V is TRBV5-1 and J is TRBJ2-2, with D perhaps matching TRBD1 or TRBD2 (7 bases each). The length of the CDR3 is 16 residues. Trimming left V 5 bases short and J 0 bases short, with 14 bases between. CDR1 is SGHRS and CDR2 is YFSETQ in the germline V gene. The chain's CDR3 is CASRVRGGSNTGELFF. The CDR3 DNA sequence: TGCGCCAGCAGAGTCAGGGGGGGTTCGAACACCGGGGAGCTGTTTTTT.

This clonotype counts as medium-sized. The chain has TRBV30 and TRBJ2-3; no reliable D call. CDR3 length: 11 residues. V lost 3 bases and J 3 bases, leaving 4 bases between the germline ends. CDR1 and CDR2 from the germline V gene are GTSNPN and SVGIG (reference sequence). CDR3 nucleotides: TGTGCCTGGAGCTCGACAGATACGCAGTATTTT. Translating gives CAWSSTDTQYF.

This clonotype has only a few counts. This sequence joins TRBV5-5 and TRBJ1-1, with D perhaps matching TRBD1 (5 bases). Trimming shortened V by 4 bases and J by 1 base, and 17 bases separated the two germline ends. This CDR3 has 16 amino acids. Germline V gives CDR1 SGHKS, CDR2 YYEKEE (reference sequence). CDR3 sequence: CASSISSGRGNTEAFF. The CDR3 DNA sequence: TGTGCCAGCAGCATAAGTTCAGGGAGAGGGAACACTGAAGCTTTCTTT.

A word on this clonotype: This may come from a read error, since a much larger clone is one base off. The chain has TRBV15 and TRBJ2-3; D possibly matches TRBD1 or TRBD2 (6 bases each). Germline-derived CDR1 and CDR2 are LNHNV and YYDKDF (reference sequence). This CDR3 contains 14 residues. CDR3: CATRLGGGTNTQYF. CDR3 nucleotide sequence: TGTGCCACCAGACTGGGGGGCGGCACAAATACGCAGTATTTT. The full variable domain, with the rest looked up from reference TRBV15 and TRBJ2-3, is DAMVIQNPRYQVTQFGKPVTLSCSQTLNHNVMYWYQQKSSQAPKLLFHYYDKDFNNEADTPDNFQSRRPNTSFCFLDIRSPGLGDTAMYLCATRLGGGTNTQYFGPGTRLTVL.

A note on this clonotype: The junction departs from the called germline gene at one end, perhaps through a read error. The chain combines TRBV6-6 with TRBJ2-7; 14 bases map to TRBD2. The CDR3 totals 18 residues. Germline V lookup: CDR1 MNHNY, CDR2 SVGAGI (reference sequence). The CDR3 spells CASTYSATSGGGAYEQYF. The CDR3 bases are TGTGCCAGCACTTACTCGGCGACTAGCGGGGGGGGTGCCTACGAGCAGTACTTC.

This clonotype appeared a few times. V and J are TRBV19 and TRBJ1-5; D is ambiguous. Germline V gene sequence: CDR1 LNHDA, CDR2 SQIVND (reference sequence). Trimming shortened V by 3 bases and J by 5 bases, and 8 bases separated the two germline ends. The CDR3 is made up of 13 amino acids. CDR3 region: CASSIGRDQPQHF. The CDR3 nucleotides read TGTGCCAGTAGTATTGGGCGGGATCAGCCCCAGCATTTT.

This clonotype was recorded at least ten times. The rearrangement uses TRBV27 and TRBJ2-1; D not resolved. Trimming removed 2 bases at V and 5 bases at J, with 10 bases between. The CDR3 extends over 14 amino acids. Germline CDR1 and CDR2: MNHEY and SMNVEV (reference sequence). CDR3 DNA: TGTGCCAGCAGTTTAATTTCCAACGACAATGAGCAGTTCTTC. As protein: CASSLISNDNEQFF.

The gene calls are TRBV19 and TRBJ1-4; D is perhaps TRBD1 (6 bases). The CDR3 contains 15 residues. V lost 7 bases and J 5 bases, leaving 17 bases between the germline ends. Germline V gene sequence: CDR1 LNHDA, CDR2 SQIVND (reference sequence). The CDR3 loop is CASTRTGTSNEKLFF. The CDR3 region has the DNA TGTGCCAGTACCCGGACCGGGACAAGCAATGAAAAACTGTTTTTT.

This clonotype has only a few counts. The rearrangement links TRBV5-1 to TRBJ2-7; D might be TRBD2 (5 bases). V was cut by 5 bases and J by 2 bases, with 14 bases left in between. Germline loops: CDR1 SGHRS, CDR2 YFSETQ. The CDR3 is 14 residues long. The CDR3 DNA is TGCGCCAGCAGATCCGGGGTTATGACCTACGAGCAGTACTTC. This sequence encodes CASRSGVMTYEQYF.

A few counts support this clonotype. V and J are TRBV6-5 and TRBJ1-1; D uncertain. The V end was cut by 6 bases, the J end by 4 bases, with 6 bases between. Germline CDR1 MNHEY, CDR2 SVGAGI. The CDR3 is 11 residues long. The CDR3 DNA sequence: TGTGCCAGCAGGGAGGGCACTGAAGCTTTCTTT. As protein: CASREGTEAFF.

This chain uses TRBV5-4 with TRBJ2-7, with D unclear. The CDR3 contains 15 residues. Germline CDR1 reads SGHNT; CDR2 reads YYREEE (reference sequence). V was clipped by 1 base and J by 3 bases, with 14 bases between them. The CDR3, as DNA: TGTGCCAGCAGCTTGACGGTCGACAACCTCTACGAGCAGTACTTC. Translating it yields CASSLTVDNLYEQYF.

This chain joins TRBV20-1 and TRBJ2-2; 8 bases match TRBD2. CDR1 and CDR2 from the germline V gene are DFQATT and SNEGSKA (reference sequence). This CDR3 comprises 16 residues. The V and J ends lost 1 base and 4 bases, in that order; junction bases with no gene match: 8. CDR3 coding DNA: TGCAGTGCTAGAGGGGGTAGCGGGGCCATCACCGGGGAGCTGTTTTTT. As protein: CSARGGSGAITGELFF.